The sequence of this TCR beta chain was determined in a study of T cell repertoires in cytomegalovirus infection. The overall study: Both a matching HLA type and CMV infection were indicated by public TCR beta signatures.

Of note for this clonotype: What it binds is unknown.

Using its own MiXCR run on the reads, TCRdb lists one record per CDR3 protein. The sample has 700,000 to 850,000 distinct CDR3 sequences, around a third seen once. Trimming left V 8 bases short and J 5 bases short, with 12 bases between. The CDR3 consists of 12 residues. CDR1 MDHEN and CDR2 SYDVKM come from the germline V gene. This receptor was obtained from a human donor in good health (CMV status not recorded). Some clones in this sample may be carry-over from other donors' samples. The J gene is TRBJ1-2, the V gene TRBV28; no firm D call. The source material was cultured CD8+ T cells from PBMCs, sampled from culture after CMV antigen stimulation. The CDR3 region is CASSKGIYGYTF. The CDR3 region has the DNA TGTGCCAGCTCTAAAGGGATTTATGGCTACACCTTC.